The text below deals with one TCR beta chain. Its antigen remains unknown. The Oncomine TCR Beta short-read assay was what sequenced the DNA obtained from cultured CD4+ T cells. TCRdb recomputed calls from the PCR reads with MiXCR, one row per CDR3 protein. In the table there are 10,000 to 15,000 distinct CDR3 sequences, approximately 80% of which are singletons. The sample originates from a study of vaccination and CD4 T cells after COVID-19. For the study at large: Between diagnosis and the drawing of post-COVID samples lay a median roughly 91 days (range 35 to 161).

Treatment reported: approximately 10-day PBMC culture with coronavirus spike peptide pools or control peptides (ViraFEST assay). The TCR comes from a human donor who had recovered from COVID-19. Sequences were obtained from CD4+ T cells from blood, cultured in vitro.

The CDR3 DNA reads TGTGCCACCAGTGACCCTGGACTAGCGGGGACCTACAATGAGCAGTTCTTC. It is translated as CATSDPGLAGTYNEQFF. This rearrangement joins TRBV24-1 to TRBJ2-1, with TRBD2 identical over 12 bases. The trim removed 4 bases at V and 2 bases at J, leaving 5 bases unmatched. This CDR3 has 17 residues. Germline lookup yields CDR1 KGHDR and CDR2 SFDVKD.